A selection of T cell receptor beta chains follows, all from one sample in a study of blood T cell repertoires in COVID-19. This table comes from immunoSEQ multiplex PCR, and its TCRdb copy is limited to in-frame clones, with some not included. The top ten clones hold roughly 25% of a sample with around 170,000 clones, 88% of them seen once. Sequenced input: peripheral blood. Receptor source: a man aged 60 to 75 with acute or convalescent COVID-19. The CDR3 runs from the conserved cysteine through the conserved F or W. A D gene is named only where the DNA matches it firmly. Clone size is shown for a subset of rows, as once, few, many or a class of expanded clone.

>TRBV24-1|15|few|TRBJ2-2|TRBD2
CATSASGGLSGELFF
TGTGCCACCAGTGCTAGCGGGGGGCTCTCCGGGGAGCTGTTTTTT
>TRBV10-3|13|-|TRBJ2-2|-
CAISDLGTGELFF
TGTGCCATCAGTGATCTAGGAACCGGGGAGCTGTTTTTT
>TRBV10-3|12|-|TRBJ1-1|TRBD1
CATRTGDTEAFF
TGTGCCACCCGGACAGGGGACACTGAAGCTTTCTTT
>TRBV18|17|-|TRBJ1-1|-
CASSPPSMSGLNTEAFF
TGTGCCAGCTCACCACCCTCGATGTCAGGGCTGAACACTGAAGCTTTCTTT
>TRBV19|15|few|TRBJ1-6|TRBD1
CASSPRDSHNSPLHF
TGTGCCAGTAGTCCCCGGGACAGCCATAATTCACCCCTCCACTTT
>TRBV30|12|-|TRBJ1-1|-
CAWYGGNTEAFF
TGTGCCTGGTACGGGGGGAACACTGAAGCTTTCTTT
>TRBV5-1|13|-|TRBJ1-1|-
CASSLGWQYEAFF
TGCGCCAGCAGCTTGGGGTGGCAGTATGAAGCTTTCTTT
>TRBV7-3|16|-|TRBJ2-5|TRBD2
CASSPRTSGDQETQYF
TGTGCCAGCAGCCCGCGGACTAGCGGGGACCAAGAGACCCAGTACTTC
>TRBV18|15|-|TRBJ1-1|-
CASSPAGALNTEAFF
TGTGCCAGCTCACCAGCAGGGGCCTTGAACACTGAAGCTTTCTTT
>TRBV6-2/TRBV6-3|16|-|TRBJ1-5|-
CASSYSRSVSNQPQHF
TGTGCCAGCAGTTACTCGAGGTCGGTTAGCAATCAGCCCCAGCATTTT
>TRBV29-1|14|-|TRBJ1-2|-
CSVELSPSYYGYTF
TGCAGCGTTGAGCTAAGTCCGAGCTACTATGGCTACACCTTC
>TRBV6-5|12|-|TRBJ2-2|-
CASGQNTGELFF
TGTGCCAGCGGGCAGAACACCGGGGAGCTGTTTTTT
>TRBV7-9|16|-|TRBJ2-5|TRBD1
CASSPSGQGPGETQYF
TGTGCCAGCAGCCCGTCCGGACAGGGGCCGGGAGAGACCCAGTACTTC
>TRBV11-3|14|-|TRBJ2-7|-
CASSSTGGSYEQYF
TGTGCCAGCAGCTCGACCGGGGGATCCTACGAGCAGTACTTC
>TRBV7-2|19|-|TRBJ2-3|-
CASSLTRLGLRGQIDTQYF
TGTGCCAGCAGCTTAACCAGATTGGGTCTCCGAGGGCAGATAGATACGCAGTATTTT
>TRBV11-3|14|-|TRBJ2-1|TRBD2
CASSLSGRWNEQFF
TGTGCCAGCAGCCTTAGCGGGAGATGGAATGAGCAGTTCTTC
>TRBV4-1|15|-|TRBJ1-6|TRBD1
CASSSGQGGNSPLHF
TGCGCCAGCAGCTCCGGACAGGGGGGAAATTCACCCCTCCACTTT
>TRBV15|14|-|TRBJ2-2|-
CATRQGGKTGELFF
TGTGCCACCAGACAGGGTGGAAAAACCGGGGAGCTGTTTTTT